What follows are 31 T cell receptor beta chains derived from one specimen sequenced in a study of Tregs in tolerant kidney transplant recipients. Assay: immunoSEQ multiplex PCR; the TCRdb copy retains only in-frame clones and omits some. The clone table shows about 48,000 clones, with the ten largest holding roughly 0.8%. The sample in question was CD4+ T cells from blood, obtained before the transplant. These TCRs come from a human donor who received a combined kidney and bone marrow transplant.

On this clone: The CDR3 is cut off 3 residues early in the read; its end comes from the germline J gene. The chain is built from TRBV29-1 and TRBJ2-7, with TRBD1 as a possible D gene (5 bases). From germline, CDR1 is SQVTM and CDR2 ANQGSEA. The CDR3 length is 11 residues. The V end lost 5 bases, the J end lost 3 bases, and 8 bases lay between the germline ends. CDR3 DNA (partial): TGCAGCGTTACAGGCAGCTACGAG. Its translation: CSVTGSYE. The full CDR3 reads CSVTGSYEQYF.

As regards this clone: From the germline J gene comes the end of the CDR3, since the read stops 3 residues before it. The chain couples TRBV7-3 to TRBJ2-7, with 8 nucleotides matching TRBD2. From germline, CDR1 is SGHTA and CDR2 FQGTGA. The CDR3 runs 15 residues. J gave up 2 bases and V 5 bases, and 8 bases lay outside the gene matches. CDR3 DNA (partial): TGTGCCAGCAGCGCTTGGGGACTAGAGACCTACGAG. Protein sequence: CASSAWGLETYE. The CDR3 in full is CASSAWGLETYEQYF.

With respect to this clone: With the read ending 3 residues before the CDR3 end, the germline J gene is used to fill in that end. This chain connects TRBV11-2 to TRBJ1-2, with D uncertain. CDR1 is SGHAT, CDR2 FQNNGV, per germline. CDR3 length: 13 amino acids. CDR3 sequence: CASSLYLSGGYTF. CDR3 DNA (partial): TGTGCCAGCAGCTTATACCTTTCTGGCGGC.

Turning to this clone: Coverage ceases 3 residues before the CDR3 finishes, and the germline J gene fills in the end. V and J are TRBV5-6 and TRBJ1-1; a possible D gene is TRBD1 (5 bases). The CDR3 sequence is 14 residues long. Germline V gene lookup returns CDR1 SGHDT and CDR2 YYEEEE. Trimming cost V 0 bases and J 4 bases, with 10 bases left between them. CDR3: CASSLAGRATEAFF. CDR3 bases read: TGTGCCAGCAGCTTGGCGGGCAGGGCCACTGAA.

Note on this clone: The CDR3 end is not reached by the read, which stops 3 residues before it; the germline J gene fills it in. The V call is TRBV7-2, the J call TRBJ1-1; 9 bases align to TRBD1. V shed 4 bases, J shed 2 bases, and the junction held 2 bases outside the gene matches. The CDR3 has 14 amino acids. CDR1 and CDR2 (germline): SGHTA, FQGNSA. Partial CDR3 DNA: TGTGCCAGCAGCTCGGGACAGGGAAACACTGAA. This codes for CASSSGQGNTE. The entire CDR3 reads CASSSGQGNTEAFF.

Worth noting for this clone: The read terminates 3 residues ahead of where the CDR3 ends, so the germline J gene completes it. The V and J genes are TRBV7-2 and TRBJ1-1; D not certain. Trimming cost V 1 base and J 7 bases, with 16 bases left between them. The CDR3 is 15 residues long. Germline V gene sequence: CDR1 SGHTA, CDR2 FQGNSA. CDR3 amino acids: CASSLGARRQIEAFF. The part of the CDR3 DNA that was read is TGTGCCAGCAGCTTAGGGGCCCGACGGCAAATTGAA.

In the case of this clone: The CDR3 end falls 3 residues outside the read, so it is completed with the germline J gene. The chain combines TRBV18 with TRBJ2-3; 8 bases fit TRBD1. The length of the CDR3 is 16 residues. The germline V gene has CDR1 KGHSH and CDR2 LQKENI. Trimming took 2 bases from V and 4 from J; bases not matched to a gene: 8. Partial CDR3 DNA: TGTGCCAGCTCACCAGGACAGGGAGCGGGTTCAGATACG. Its protein is CASSPGQGAGSDT. The entire CDR3 protein reads CASSPGQGAGSDTQYF.

With regard to this clone: The CDR3 extends 3 residues past the end of the read, so its final part is completed from the germline J gene. This rearrangement joins TRBV7-3 to TRBJ2-2; D unresolved. This CDR3 spans 18 amino acids. Per germline, CDR1 SGHTA and CDR2 FQGTGA. V lost 1 base to trimming and J lost 1 base, with 16 bases between them. The DNA read from the CDR3 is TGTGCCAGCAGCTTAAGATATGTAACTCCTGTGAACACCGGGGAG. Protein product: CASSLRYVTPVNTGE. The whole CDR3 sequence is CASSLRYVTPVNTGELFF.

Remarks on this clone: The CDR3 end is not reached by the read, which stops 3 residues before it; the germline J gene fills it in. This chain connects TRBV5-5 to TRBJ2-7, with 9 bases that match TRBD1. The germline V gene has CDR1 SGHKS and CDR2 YYEKEE (reference sequence). V lost 1 base and J lost 3; bases outside the gene matches: 5. The length of the CDR3 is 15 residues. This CDR3 is CASSLFGQGSYEQYF. Partial CDR3 DNA: TGTGCCAGCAGCTTGTTCGGACAGGGGAGCTACGAG.

As to this clone: The CDR3 end is not reached by the read, which stops 3 residues before it; the germline J gene fills it in. The genes are TRBV20-1 and TRBJ2-3; D is perhaps TRBD2 (6 bases). The CDR3 covers 16 residues. The germline V and J ends were trimmed by 0 bases and 0 bases, with 13 bases remaining between them. The V gene's germline CDR1 is DFQATT and CDR2 SNEGSKA (reference sequence). CDR3 amino acids: CSARDAQRASTDTQYF. The CDR3 bases that were read are TGCAGTGCTAGAGATGCGCAGCGGGCGAGCACAGATACG.

Turning to this clone: The read halts 3 residues ahead of the CDR3 end, with the missing end drawn from the germline J gene. The chain recombines TRBV19 with TRBJ2-3, with D perhaps TRBD1 (5 bases). V lost 5 bases to trimming and J lost 4 bases, with 19 bases between them. Germline-derived CDR1 and CDR2 are LNHDA and SQIVND (reference sequence). CDR3 length: 16 residues. The CDR3 loop is CASSPHQGIGADTQYF. The sequenced CDR3 bases are TGTGCCAGTAGTCCCCATCAGGGTATTGGCGCAGATACG.

A word on this clone: The observed sequence ends 3 residues before the CDR3 terminus, with the missing tail filled in from the germline J gene. This chain connects TRBV19 to TRBJ1-5, with TRBD1 matching over 8 bases. Germline V gene data show CDR1 as LNHDA and CDR2 as SQIVND (reference sequence). The length of the CDR3 is 16 residues. V gave up 7 bases and J gave up 0 bases; unmatched junction bases: 8. The CDR3 DNA, read in part, is TGTGCCAGTATGATGAAGACAGGGGCTAGCAATCAGCCC. This encodes CASMMKTGASNQP. The full CDR3 protein reads CASMMKTGASNQPQHF.

Remarks on this clone: The CDR3 end falls 3 residues outside the read, so it is completed with the germline J gene. The chain carries TRBV18 and TRBJ2-3; 12 positions agree with TRBD2. From germline, CDR1 is KGHSH and CDR2 LQKENI. Trimming at V came to 3 bases and at J to 6 bases, leaving 10 bases not matched to a gene. The CDR3 sequence is 17 residues long. The CDR3 here is CASSPLGLAGTKDTQYF. The DNA read from the CDR3 is TGTGCCAGCTCACCTCTAGGACTAGCGGGGACGAAGGATACG.

Concerning this clone itself: The read finishes 3 residues shy of the CDR3 end, and the germline J gene is used to complete it. The chain has TRBV19 and TRBJ2-5, with D possibly TRBD2 on 6 matching bases. Trimming left V 0 bases short and J 2 bases short, with 10 bases between. CDR3 length: 15 residues. CDR1 LNHDA and CDR2 SQIVND come from the germline V gene (reference sequence). CDR3 DNA, as far as it was read: TGTGCCAGTAGTATAGATACTAGCTGGCAAGAGACC. Translating it yields CASSIDTSWQET. The whole CDR3 is CASSIDTSWQETQYF.

A word on this clone: The CDR3 end falls 3 residues outside the read, so it is completed with the germline J gene. This chain uses TRBV7-7 with TRBJ2-7; TRBD1 matches 8 bases. Germline assignment: CDR1 SSHAT and CDR2 FNYEAQ (reference sequence). J gave up 6 bases and V 1 base, and 5 bases lay outside the gene matches. The CDR3 spans 14 residues. The CDR3 loop is CASSLDRGTGEQYF. CDR3 DNA (partial): TGTGCCAGCAGCTTAGACAGGGGGACCGGCGAG.

A remark on this clone: With the read ending 3 residues before the CDR3 end, the germline J gene is used to fill in that end. The genes are TRBV7-9 and TRBJ2-1; weak D call: TRBD2 (7 bases). Trimming pared 5 bases from V and 0 bases from J, leaving 11 bases between. The CDR3 runs 15 residues. In germline, CDR1 is SEHNR, CDR2 FQNEAQ (reference sequence). The CDR3 is CASSGRGSSYNEQFF. CDR3 DNA, as far as it was read: TGTGCCAGCAGCGGGAGGGGGAGCTCCTACAATGAG. Together with reference TRBV7-9 and TRBJ2-1, the CDR3 gives the full variable domain: DTGVSQNPRHKITKRGQNVTFRCDPISEHNRLYWYRQTLGQGPEFLTYFQNEAQLEKSRLLSDRFSAERPKGSFSTLEIQRTEQGDSAMYLCASSGRGSSYNEQFFGPGTRLTVL.

Comments on this clone: The read ends 3 residues early relative to the CDR3; the germline J gene fills the gap. V usage is TRBV5-5 and J usage is TRBJ2-3; D remains ambiguous. Germline V gives CDR1 SGHKS, CDR2 YYEKEE (reference sequence). The V end was cut by 0 bases, the J end by 2 bases, with 10 bases between. The CDR3 runs to 15 residues. The CDR3 DNA, read in part, is TGTGCCAGCAGCTTGGGATCCCTAGACACAGATACG. Its translation is CASSLGSLDTDT. The whole CDR3 sequence is CASSLGSLDTDTQYF.

In the case of this clone: The CDR3 goes on 3 residues after the read ends, and that part is filled in from the germline J gene. The rearrangement joins TRBV5-1 to TRBJ1-1; TRBD1 agrees at 7 bases. V lost 7 bases to trimming and J lost 1 base; unmatched junction nucleotides: 7. In germline, CDR1 is SGHRS, CDR2 YFSETQ. This CDR3 region has 14 residues. Partial CDR3 DNA: TGCGCCAGCGCCACCGGGACAGAGAACACTGAA. This codes for CASATGTENTE. The CDR3 in its entirety is CASATGTENTEAFF.

A note on this clone: The read ends 3 residues shy of where the CDR3 ends; the end is completed using the germline J gene. The chain employs TRBV2 and TRBJ2-7; 9 nucleotides agree with TRBD1. J gave up 5 bases and V 4 bases, and 9 bases lay outside the gene matches. This CDR3 has 15 amino acids. Per germline, CDR1 SNHLY and CDR2 FYNNEI. The covered CDR3 bases are TGTGCCAGCAGTGGGGTTCGGACAGGGGCCCACGAG. This sequence encodes CASSGVRTGAHE. The whole CDR3 protein reads CASSGVRTGAHEQYF.

As to this clone: With the read ending 3 residues before the CDR3 end, the germline J gene is used to fill in that end. V gene TRBV2 combines with J gene TRBJ2-1, with TRBD2 identical over 8 bases. The junction had 10 bases not matched to a gene; V was cut back by 4 bases and J by 8 bases. Germline V lookup: CDR1 SNHLY, CDR2 FYNNEI. The CDR3 length is 15 residues. CDR3: CASSAGGVGGDEQFF. Partial CDR3 DNA: TGTGCCAGCAGTGCGGGAGGGGTGGGAGGCGATGAG.

As concerns this clone: Read coverage stops 3 residues before the CDR3 terminus; the germline J gene supplies the remainder. The genes are TRBV7-2 and TRBJ1-5; possibly TRBD1 for D (6 bases). V shed 5 bases and J shed 5 bases, with 7 bases lying between them. This CDR3 is 12 amino acids long. In germline, CDR1 is SGHTA, CDR2 FQGNSA. The CDR3 reads CASSHRDQPQHF. The covered CDR3 bases are TGTGCCAGCAGCCACAGGGATCAGCCC.

Concerning this clone itself: Sequencing ends 3 residues short of the CDR3 end; the germline J gene provides the rest. The chain employs TRBV20-1 and TRBJ1-1; a weak D match, TRBD1 (5 bases). Germline V gene data show CDR1 as DFQATT and CDR2 as SNEGSKA (reference sequence). The V gene lost 0 bases and the J gene lost 1 base, with 12 bases spanning the gap. The CDR3 totals 15 residues. Here the CDR3 reads CSARDPGLGNTEAFF. Partial CDR3 DNA: TGCAGTGCTAGAGATCCAGGGTTAGGGAACACTGAA.

Worth noting for this clone: The read comes to an end 3 residues before the CDR3 does, leaving the germline J gene to fill in the end. The rearrangement joins TRBV18 to TRBJ2-3; weak D call: TRBD1 (6 bases). The ends were cut back, 6 bases at V and 1 base at J, with 11 bases in the middle. The CDR3 covers 14 residues. Germline-derived CDR1 and CDR2 are KGHSH and LQKENI. CDR3 sequence reads: CASSQGPRTDTQYF. CDR3 bases read: TGTGCCAGCTCGCAGGGGCCTCGCACAGATACG.

As to this clone: The read ends 3 residues early relative to the CDR3; the germline J gene fills the gap. The rearrangement links TRBV7-2 to TRBJ2-3, with D possibly TRBD2 on 6 matching bases. V was clipped by 5 bases and J by 8 bases, with 14 bases between them. The CDR3 contains 13 residues. CDR1 is SGHTA, CDR2 FQGNSA, per germline. The covered CDR3 bases are TGTGCCAGCAGCCCGGACTACAAAAGTACG. Its protein product is CASSPDYKST. The CDR3, in full, reads CASSPDYKSTQYF.

As to this clone: The CDR3 extends 3 residues past the end of the read, so its final part is completed from the germline J gene. The chain has TRBV30 and TRBJ2-5, with 9 bases aligning to TRBD2. There are 16 residues in the CDR3. The trim removed 2 bases at V and 4 bases at J, leaving 11 bases unmatched. From germline, CDR1 is GTSNPN and CDR2 SVGIG (reference sequence). CDR3 bases read: TGTGCCTGGAGTCTAGCGGGGTCTTGGCGCTTAGAGACC. It specifies CAWSLAGSWRLET. The CDR3, in full, reads CAWSLAGSWRLETQYF.

A note on this clone: The read falls 3 residues short of the CDR3 end, and the missing part is taken from the germline J gene. The chain combines TRBV20-1 with TRBJ2-7; TRBD2 agrees at 11 bases. Germline V gives CDR1 DFQATT, CDR2 SNEGSKA (reference sequence). The V segment lost 6 bases and the J segment 5 bases; nucleotides outside the gene matches: 9. The CDR3 sequence is 14 residues long. CDR3 bases read: TGCAGTGCCCAACTAGCGGGAGTAGCCCACGAG. It is translated as CSAQLAGVAHE. The CDR3 in full is CSAQLAGVAHEQYF.

To note about this clone: The read ends 3 residues shy of where the CDR3 ends; the end is completed using the germline J gene. This chain connects TRBV28 to TRBJ1-1; D gene unclear. This CDR3 contains 13 residues. Trimming cost V 1 base and J 3 bases, with 6 bases left between them. CDR1 is MDHEN and CDR2 is SYDVKM in the germline V gene. The sequenced CDR3 bases are TGTGCCAGCAGTTTATTCGGGGACACTGAA. This translates into CASSLFGDTE. The full CDR3 is CASSLFGDTEAFF.

A remark on this clone: The read terminates 3 residues before the CDR3 end, so the remaining end is supplied by the germline J gene. This rearrangement joins TRBV7-9 to TRBJ2-1; TRBD2 matches at 8 bases. The V segment lost 5 bases and the J segment 9 bases; nucleotides outside the gene matches: 6. Germline-derived CDR1 and CDR2 are SEHNR and FQNEAQ (reference sequence). CDR3 length equals 13 residues. CDR3 DNA, as far as it was read: TGTGCCAGCAGCGTACGGACTAGCAGTGAG. Its translation is CASSVRTSSE. In full, the CDR3 reads CASSVRTSSEQFF.

As concerns this clone: The CDR3 is cut off 3 residues early in the read; its end comes from the germline J gene. This chain uses TRBV7-3 with TRBJ2-1; no definite D call. V shed 6 bases and J shed 8 bases, with 17 bases lying between them. The CDR3 contains 14 residues. Germline V gene data show CDR1 as SGHTA and CDR2 as FQGTGA. CDR3: CASRLSNARDEQFF. The covered CDR3 bases are TGTGCCAGCAGGCTTTCTAACGCGAGAGATGAG.

A remark on this clone: The sequence runs out 3 residues before the end of the CDR3; the remainder is reconstructed from the germline J gene. The J gene is TRBJ1-4, the V gene TRBV5-5; D is unresolved. This CDR3 contains 12 residues. V was shortened by 4 bases and J by 8 bases, with 9 bases between the two germline ends. Per the germline V gene, CDR1 is SGHKS and CDR2 is YYEKEE (reference sequence). Here the CDR3 reads CASSPRGEKLFF. CDR3 bases read: TGTGCCAGCAGCCCCAGAGGGGAAAAA.

Of note for this clone: The DNA ends 3 residues before the CDR3 does, and the rest of the CDR3 is filled in from the germline J gene. J is TRBJ1-1 and V is TRBV5-4; D is possibly TRBD1 (5 bases). Trimming removed 1 base at V and 4 bases at J, with 5 bases between. Germline V gives CDR1 SGHNT, CDR2 YYREEE (reference sequence). The CDR3 runs to 12 residues. The CDR3 loop is CASSLTGTEAFF. The sequenced part of the CDR3 DNA is TGTGCCAGCAGCTTGACAGGCACTGAA.